This record covers a single T cell receptor beta chain. This clonotype was seen more than once but under ten times. The clone's antigen remains unknown. Qualities for individual bases were not recorded, and no much larger clone is one base off. The CDR3 runs 14 residues from the cysteine to the phenylalanine. Of the read, only the CDR3 DNA is kept; its 42 bases are in frame from base 1. CDR1 and CDR2, per the germline V gene (reference sequence), are DFQATT and SNEGSKA. The V and J ends are trimmed by 6 bases and 2 bases, leaving 16 bases between them. The 39 donors, aged about 6 to 95 years, were systemically healthy Caucasian individuals from Russia. Each donor gave about 9.7 milliliters of peripheral blood, drawn into EDTA-treated Vacutainer tubes. Ficoll-Paque density-gradient centrifugation was used to isolate PBMCs, with at least 6.5 million per sample. Total RNA, at least 6 micrograms per sample, was extracted from PBMCs with Trizol reagent. For every donor, an aliquot of PBMCs went through flow cytometry to measure the percentages of naive CD45RAhigh/CD27high T cells.

Libraries were built with 5' RACE. Sequencing took place on an Illumina HiSeq 2500. A second PCR of about 6 to 11 cycles was run with a J-beta primer mix and a sample-barcoded 5' primer. A unique molecular identifier was introduced onto each TCR beta cDNA molecule by a template-switch 5' adaptor carrying 12 random nucleotides. Each sample yielded at least 2.5 million CDR3-containing paired-end reads. The Mint cDNA synthesis kit, primed by a TRBC-specific oligonucleotide, was used to synthesize first-strand cDNA from all RNA. Following uracil-DNA glycosylase treatment, all cDNA underwent a first 18-cycle PCR with the universal primers M1SS and BC2_uni_R. Concerning the study's data processing: For normalization, 1 million high-quality reads were randomly selected from each sample, with every read carrying a distinct molecular identifier. Instead of being binned into consensus sequences, reads with shared molecular identifiers were discarded. MiTCR, run with a Q25 quality threshold and the strictest error-elimination algorithm, handled CDR3 identification, clonotype clustering and error correction. A nonparametric unseen species model using Euler transformation provided a lower-bound estimate of total TCR beta diversity. The public sequencing data were trimmed at Q25 with fastp and processed into clonotypes with MiXCR by TCRdb, which kept only in-frame beta chains. Rows are unified per CDR3 protein, each entry keeping the most common DNA and genes. For this entry, the V and J calls and clone size follow TCRdb and not the study's own pipeline. Recorded for this sample are about 1 million distinct CDR3 sequences; 45% of them occurred a single time. The top ten clones comprise under 20% of the sample.

The record originates from a study of blood T cells in healthy people across ages (dated by TCRdb to between 2014 and 2016). For the wider study: In model experiments, template switching captured roughly one uniquely barcoded TCR beta cDNA molecule for every two T cells. Age-related changes in TCR beta repertoire diversity were measured in the study by deep sequencing normalized with unique cDNA molecular identifiers. The donors were split into four age groups: young (average roughly 15 years), middle-aged (39), aged (more than 55) and long-lived (roughly 77). To avoid experimental bias, donors of different ages were randomly spread across the sequencing lanes. Two additional independent replicas of 1 million unique cDNA reads from the same blood draw were analyzed for two donors (one aged 18 to 30 and one aged 80 or older).

Paper-wide results and their limitations: Bulk unsorted PBMC profiling prevented conclusive comparison of naive and antigen-experienced compartments. Estimates of total diversity from one million sequenced T cells were regarded as lower bounds and underestimates. As age increased, observed TCR beta diversity per million T cells dropped in a roughly linear way, and a significant reduction was already evident by age 40. Donor CMV infection status was unknown, potentially confounding age-related changes in expanded clonotypes. Observed TCR beta diversity correlated strongly with the percentage of naive T cells measured by flow cytometry. The long-lived group showed more naive CD4+ T cells, fewer expanded clones and increased TCR diversity than the aged group, suggesting age selection.

The receptor was isolated from a woman aged 60-70 years in good health. The rearranged segments are TRBV20-1 and TRBJ1-1, with the D segment identity uncertain. Sample: blood. The DNA is TGCAGTGCCGCCCTCAGTGCATCCAACACTGAAGCTTTCTTT. Its translation is CSAALSASNTEAFF.